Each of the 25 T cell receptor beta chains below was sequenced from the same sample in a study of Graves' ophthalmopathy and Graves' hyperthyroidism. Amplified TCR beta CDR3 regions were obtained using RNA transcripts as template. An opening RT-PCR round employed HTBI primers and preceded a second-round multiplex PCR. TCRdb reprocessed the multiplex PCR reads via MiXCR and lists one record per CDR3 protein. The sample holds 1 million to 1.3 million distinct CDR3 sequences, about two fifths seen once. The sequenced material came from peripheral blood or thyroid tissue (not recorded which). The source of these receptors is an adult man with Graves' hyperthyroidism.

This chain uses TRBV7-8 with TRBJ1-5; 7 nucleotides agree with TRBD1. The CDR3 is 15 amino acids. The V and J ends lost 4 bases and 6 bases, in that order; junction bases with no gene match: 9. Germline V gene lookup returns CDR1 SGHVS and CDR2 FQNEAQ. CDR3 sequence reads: CASSSRGGSSQPQHF. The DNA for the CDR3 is TGTGCCAGCAGCTCCAGGGGGGGGTCTAGTCAGCCCCAGCATTTT.

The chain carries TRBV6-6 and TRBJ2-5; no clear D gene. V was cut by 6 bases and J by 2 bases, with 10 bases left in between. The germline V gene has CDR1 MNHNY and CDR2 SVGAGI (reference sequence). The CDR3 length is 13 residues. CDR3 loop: CASRALGQETQYF. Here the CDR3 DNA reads TGTGCCAGCAGAGCCCTGGGACAAGAGACCCAGTACTTC.

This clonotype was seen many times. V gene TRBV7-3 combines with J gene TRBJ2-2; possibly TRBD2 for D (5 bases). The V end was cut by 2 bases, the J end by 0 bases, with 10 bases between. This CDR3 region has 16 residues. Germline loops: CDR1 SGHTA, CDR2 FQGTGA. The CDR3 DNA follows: TGTGCCAGCAGCTTAGGTCGGGGAGCGAACACCGGGGAGCTGTTTTTT. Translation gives CASSLGRGANTGELFF.

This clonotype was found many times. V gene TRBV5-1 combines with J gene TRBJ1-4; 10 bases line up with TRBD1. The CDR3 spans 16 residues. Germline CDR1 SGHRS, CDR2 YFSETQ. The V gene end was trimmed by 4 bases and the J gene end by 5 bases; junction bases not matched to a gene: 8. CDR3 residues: CASSAGQGWGNEKLFF. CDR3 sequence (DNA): TGCGCCAGCAGCGCGGGACAGGGGTGGGGAAATGAAAAACTGTTTTTT.

CDR3 loop: CSAPSSRGLRETQYF. CDR3 bases: TGCAGTGCCCCCTCGTCCAGGGGGTTGAGGGAGACCCAGTACTTC. The chain has TRBV20-1 and TRBJ2-5; TRBD1 agrees at 7 bases. CDR1 and CDR2 (germline): DFQATT, SNEGSKA (reference sequence). The J segment lost 5 bases and the V segment lost 6 bases, leaving 15 bases of the junction unmatched. The CDR3 runs to 15 residues.

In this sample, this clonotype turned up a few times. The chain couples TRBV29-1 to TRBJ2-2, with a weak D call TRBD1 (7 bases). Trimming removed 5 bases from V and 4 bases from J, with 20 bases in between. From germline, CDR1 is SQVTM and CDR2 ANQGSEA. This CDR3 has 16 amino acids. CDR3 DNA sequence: TGCAGCGTTTCCGCCTCCAGGAGGGGGCGCACCGGGGAGCTGTTTTTT. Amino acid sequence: CSVSASRRGRTGELFF.

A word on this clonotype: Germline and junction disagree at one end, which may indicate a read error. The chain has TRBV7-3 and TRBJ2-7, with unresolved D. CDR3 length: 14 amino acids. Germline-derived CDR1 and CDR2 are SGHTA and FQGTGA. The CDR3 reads CASCLVGDNYEQYF. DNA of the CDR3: TGTGCCAGCTGCTTAGTAGGAGATAACTACGAGCAGTACTTC.

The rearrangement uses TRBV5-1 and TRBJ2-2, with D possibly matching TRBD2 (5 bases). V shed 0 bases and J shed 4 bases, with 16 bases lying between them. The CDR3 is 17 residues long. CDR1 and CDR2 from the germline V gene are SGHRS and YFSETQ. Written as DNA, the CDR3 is TGCGCCAGCAGCTTGGGTCTTGGAGGAGGAGGCACCGGGGAGCTGTTTTTT. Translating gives CASSLGLGGGGTGELFF.

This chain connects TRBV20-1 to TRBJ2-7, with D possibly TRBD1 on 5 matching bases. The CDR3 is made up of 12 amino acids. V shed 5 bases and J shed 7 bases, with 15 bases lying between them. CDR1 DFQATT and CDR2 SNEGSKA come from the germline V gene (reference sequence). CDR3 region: CSAQPDSNEQYF. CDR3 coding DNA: TGCAGTGCTCAACCCGACAGCAATGAGCAGTACTTC.

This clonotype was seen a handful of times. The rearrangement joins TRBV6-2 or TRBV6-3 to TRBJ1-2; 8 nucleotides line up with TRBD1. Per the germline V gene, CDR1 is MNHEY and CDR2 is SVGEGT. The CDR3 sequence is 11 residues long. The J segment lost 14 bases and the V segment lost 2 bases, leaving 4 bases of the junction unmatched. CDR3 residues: CASSYGQGETF. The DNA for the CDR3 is TGTGCCAGCAGTTACGGACAGGGTGAAACCTTC.

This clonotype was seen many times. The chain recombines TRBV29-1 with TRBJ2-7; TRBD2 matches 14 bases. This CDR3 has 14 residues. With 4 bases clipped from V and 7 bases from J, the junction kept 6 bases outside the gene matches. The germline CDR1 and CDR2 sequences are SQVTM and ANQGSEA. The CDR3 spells CSVGLAGGPREQYF. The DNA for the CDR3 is TGCAGCGTTGGACTAGCGGGGGGGCCGAGGGAGCAGTACTTC.

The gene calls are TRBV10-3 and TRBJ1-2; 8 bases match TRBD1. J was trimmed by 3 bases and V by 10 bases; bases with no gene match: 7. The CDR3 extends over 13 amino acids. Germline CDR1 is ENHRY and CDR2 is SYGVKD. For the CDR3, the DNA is TGTGCCACCGAGGGGACAGGACACTATGGCTACACCTTC. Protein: CATEGTGHYGYTF.

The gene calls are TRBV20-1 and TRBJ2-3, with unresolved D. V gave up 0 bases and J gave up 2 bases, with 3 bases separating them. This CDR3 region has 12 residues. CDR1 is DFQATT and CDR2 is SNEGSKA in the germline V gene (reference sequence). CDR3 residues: CSAREATDTQYF. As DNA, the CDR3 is TGCAGTGCTAGAGAGGCCACAGATACGCAGTATTTT.

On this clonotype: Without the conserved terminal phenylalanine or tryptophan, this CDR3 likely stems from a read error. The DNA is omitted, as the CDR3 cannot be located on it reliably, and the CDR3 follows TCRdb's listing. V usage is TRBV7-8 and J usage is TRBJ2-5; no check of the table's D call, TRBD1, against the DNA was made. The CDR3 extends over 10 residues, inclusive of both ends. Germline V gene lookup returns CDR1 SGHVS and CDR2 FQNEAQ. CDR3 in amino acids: CASSSRDIYT.

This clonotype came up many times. CDR3 bases: TGCGCCAGCAGCCAAACCGGGACAGCACGAAACACCATATATTTT. Translated, it gives CASSQTGTARNTIYF. The chain links TRBV5-1 to TRBJ1-3, with 7 bases aligning to TRBD1. V lost 4 bases to trimming and J lost 5 bases; unmatched junction nucleotides: 9. Germline-derived CDR1 and CDR2 are SGHRS and YFSETQ. The CDR3 loop spans 15 amino acids.

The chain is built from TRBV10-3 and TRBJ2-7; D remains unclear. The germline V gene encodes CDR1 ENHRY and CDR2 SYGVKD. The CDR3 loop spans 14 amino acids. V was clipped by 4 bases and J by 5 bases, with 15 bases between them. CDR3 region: CAISAHGRRDEQYF. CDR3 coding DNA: TGTGCCATCAGTGCCCATGGCAGAAGGGACGAGCAGTACTTC.

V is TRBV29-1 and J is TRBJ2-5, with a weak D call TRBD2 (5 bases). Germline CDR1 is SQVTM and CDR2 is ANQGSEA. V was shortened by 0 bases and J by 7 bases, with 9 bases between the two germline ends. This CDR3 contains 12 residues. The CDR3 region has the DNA TGCAGCGTTGAAGATCAGGCGGGGACCCAGTACTTC. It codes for CSVEDQAGTQYF.

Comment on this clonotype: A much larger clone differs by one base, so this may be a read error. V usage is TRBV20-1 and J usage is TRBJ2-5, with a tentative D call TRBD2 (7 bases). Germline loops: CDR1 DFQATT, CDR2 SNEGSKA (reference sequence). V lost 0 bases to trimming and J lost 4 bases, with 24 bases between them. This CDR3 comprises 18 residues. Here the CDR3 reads CSAREGGGLAGFGETQYF. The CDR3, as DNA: TGCAGTGCTAGAGAAGGGGGGGGACTGGCGGGGTTCGGAGAGACCCAGTACTTC.

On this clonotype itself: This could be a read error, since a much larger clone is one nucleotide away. The CDR3 reads CASSFGEWGDSDQPQHF. CDR3 DNA: TGTGCCAGCAGCTTCGGGGAATGGGGGGATAGCGATCAGCCCCAGCATTTT. This chain uses TRBV7-2 with TRBJ1-5; a weak D match, TRBD1 (5 bases). The germline V gene encodes CDR1 SGHTA and CDR2 FQGNSA. The CDR3 loop spans 17 amino acids.

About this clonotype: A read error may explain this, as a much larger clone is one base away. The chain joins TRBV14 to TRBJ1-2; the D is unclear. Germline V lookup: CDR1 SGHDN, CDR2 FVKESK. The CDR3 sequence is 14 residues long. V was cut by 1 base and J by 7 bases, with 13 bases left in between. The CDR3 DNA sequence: TGTGCCAGCAGCCAAGGATTGTTCGGTGGTGGCTACACCTTC. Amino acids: CASSQGLFGGGYTF.

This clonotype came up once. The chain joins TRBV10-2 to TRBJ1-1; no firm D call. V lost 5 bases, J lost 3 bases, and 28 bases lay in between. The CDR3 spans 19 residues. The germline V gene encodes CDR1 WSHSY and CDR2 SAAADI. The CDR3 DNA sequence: TGCGCCAGCAGTATTAGCGGCGACCAAGAGACCCGGTTGGACACTGAAGCTTTCTTT. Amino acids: CASSISGDQETRLDTEAFF.

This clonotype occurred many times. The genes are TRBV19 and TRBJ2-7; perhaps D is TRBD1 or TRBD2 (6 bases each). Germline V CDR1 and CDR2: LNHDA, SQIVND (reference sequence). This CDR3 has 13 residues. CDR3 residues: CATSTEGGREQYF. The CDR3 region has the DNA TGTGCTACCAGCACCGAGGGGGGTCGCGAGCAGTACTTC.

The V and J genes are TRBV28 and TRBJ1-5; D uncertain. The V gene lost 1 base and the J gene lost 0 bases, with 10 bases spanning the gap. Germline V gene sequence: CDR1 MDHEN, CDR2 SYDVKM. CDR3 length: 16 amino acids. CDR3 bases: TGTGCCAGCAGTTTATTATACAGAAATAGCAATCAGCCCCAGCATTTT. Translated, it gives CASSLLYRNSNQPQHF.

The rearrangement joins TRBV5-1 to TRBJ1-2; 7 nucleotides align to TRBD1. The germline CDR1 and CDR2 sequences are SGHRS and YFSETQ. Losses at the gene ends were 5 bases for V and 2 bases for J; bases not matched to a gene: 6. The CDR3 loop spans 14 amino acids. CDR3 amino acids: CASSAVDRNYGYTF. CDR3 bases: TGCGCCAGCAGTGCCGTGGACAGGAACTATGGCTACACCTTC. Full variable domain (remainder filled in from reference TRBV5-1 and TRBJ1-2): KAGVTQTPRYLIKTRGQQVTLSCSPISGHRSVSWYQQTPGQGLQFLFEYFSETQRNKGNFPGRFSGRQFSNSRSEMNVSTLELGDSALYLCASSAVDRNYGYTFGSGTRLTVV.

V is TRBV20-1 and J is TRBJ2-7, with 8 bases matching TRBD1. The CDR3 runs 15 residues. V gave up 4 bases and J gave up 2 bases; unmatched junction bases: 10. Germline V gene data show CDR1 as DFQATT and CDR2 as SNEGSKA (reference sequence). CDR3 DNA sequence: TGCAGTGCTACCCCAAGAGGGACAGGCACCTACGAGCAGTACTTC. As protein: CSATPRGTGTYEQYF.